This T cell receptor beta chain was observed in a study of breast tumors, draining lymph nodes, adjacent tissues (dated by TCRdb to about 2016). As for the study more broadly: The study compared TCR beta repertoires across tumor, adjacent nontumor tissue and axillary lymph nodes from breast cancer patients. The study aimed to assess the relationships and possible T-cell exchange between tumor, surrounding tissue and draining lymph node repertoires in human breast cancer. What the authors observed across the whole study: Tumor T-cell repertoires showed less diversity than lymph node repertoires and more diversity than nontumor tissue repertoires, and tumor T-cell repertoires showed preferential V and J gene usage. The data were considered consistent with the idea that most tumor T cells come from the lymph node and then expand in tumor tissue. Rather than being directly demonstrated, the conclusion that tumor T cells originate in lymph nodes was presented as consistent with a hypothesis. Tumor and nontumor tissue repertoires were found to be significantly more similar in luminal-like than in basal-like breast cancer.

This clonotype was observed many times. The specificity of this receptor is unknown. Per-nucleotide qualities are absent, and no much larger clonotype sits a single base away. TCRdb shows the sequencer as Illumina HiSeq 2000. Multiplex PCR amplification was used to build the TCR beta chain libraries. High-throughput sequencing was used to analyze the amplified TCR beta chain products. The public reads were reprocessed in TCRdb via fastp at Q25 and MiXCR, keeping in-frame beta chains. A single entry per CDR3 protein holds the most common genes and DNA from its merged rows. Across this sample there are about 130,000 distinct CDR3 sequences, with around 20% seen only once. The ten top clones hold about 2.2% of the sample. Lymph node samples came from the axillary draining lymph nodes of breast cancer patients. The germline V end is reduced by 6 bases and the J end by 7 bases; junction bases left unmatched: 13. The CDR3 runs 15 residues from the cysteine to the phenylalanine. Only CDR3 DNA is held: 45 bases, read in frame from base 1. From a lookup of the germline V gene, CDR1 and CDR2 are MDHEN and SYDVKM.

The clonotype originates from a female donor with breast cancer. Some clones in this sample may be carry-over from other donors' samples. The source material was axillary lymph node tissue. The chain joins TRBV28 to TRBJ2-3; 7 middle bases align to TRBD2. The DNA sequence follows: TGTGCCAGCAGCCTTCCCGGGACTAATGATAATACGCAGTATTTT. This yields the protein CASSLPGTNDNTQYF. Reference TRBV28 and TRBJ2-3 proteins supply the regions before and after the CDR3; the full variable domain is: DVKVTQSSRYLVKRTGEKVFLECVQDMDHENMFWYRQDPGLGLRLIYFSYDVKMKEKGDIPEGYSVSREKKERFSLILESASTNQTSMYLCASSLPGTNDNTQYFGPGTRLTVL.